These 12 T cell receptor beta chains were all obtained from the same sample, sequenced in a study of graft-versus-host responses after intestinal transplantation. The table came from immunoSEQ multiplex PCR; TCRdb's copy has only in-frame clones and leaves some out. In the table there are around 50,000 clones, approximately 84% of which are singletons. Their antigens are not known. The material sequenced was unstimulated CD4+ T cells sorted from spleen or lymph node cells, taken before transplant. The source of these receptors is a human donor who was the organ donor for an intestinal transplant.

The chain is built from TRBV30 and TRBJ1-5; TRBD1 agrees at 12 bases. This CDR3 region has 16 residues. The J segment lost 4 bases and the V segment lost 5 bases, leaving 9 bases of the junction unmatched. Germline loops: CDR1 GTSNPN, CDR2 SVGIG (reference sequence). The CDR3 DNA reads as TGTGCCTGGTCCCGCGGGACAGGGGGCGCGAATCAGCCCCAGCATTTT. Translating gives CAWSRGTGGANQPQHF.

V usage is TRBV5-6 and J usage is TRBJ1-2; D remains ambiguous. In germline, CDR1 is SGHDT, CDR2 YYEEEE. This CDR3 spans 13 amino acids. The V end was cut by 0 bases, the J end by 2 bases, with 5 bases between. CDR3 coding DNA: TGTGCCAGCAGCTTGGGACAAAACTATGGCTACACCTTC. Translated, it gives CASSLGQNYGYTF.

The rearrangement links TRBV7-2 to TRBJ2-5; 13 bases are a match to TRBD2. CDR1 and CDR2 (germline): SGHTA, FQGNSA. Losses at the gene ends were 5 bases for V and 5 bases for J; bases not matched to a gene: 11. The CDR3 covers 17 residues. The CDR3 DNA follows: TGTGCCAGCAGCAAAATGGTACTAGCGGGAGGGTCGGAGACCCAGTACTTC. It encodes CASSKMVLAGGSETQYF.

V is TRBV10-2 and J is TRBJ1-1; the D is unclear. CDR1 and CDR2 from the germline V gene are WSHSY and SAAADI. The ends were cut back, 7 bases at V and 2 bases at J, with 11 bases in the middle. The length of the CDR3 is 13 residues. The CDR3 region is CASISAFNTEAFF. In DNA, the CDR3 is TGCGCCAGCATTTCAGCATTTAACACTGAAGCTTTCTTT.

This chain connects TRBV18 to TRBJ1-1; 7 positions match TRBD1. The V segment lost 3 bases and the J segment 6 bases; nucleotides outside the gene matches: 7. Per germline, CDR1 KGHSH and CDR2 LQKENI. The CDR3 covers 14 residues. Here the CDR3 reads CASSPDRTGAEAFF. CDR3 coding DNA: TGTGCCAGCTCACCGGATAGGACAGGCGCTGAAGCTTTCTTT.

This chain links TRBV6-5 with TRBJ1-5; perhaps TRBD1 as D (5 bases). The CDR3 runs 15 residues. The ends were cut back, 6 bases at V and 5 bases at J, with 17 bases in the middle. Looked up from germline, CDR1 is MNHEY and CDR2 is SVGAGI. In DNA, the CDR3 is TGTGCCAGCAGGTGGGAGGACACCACCTATCAGCCCCAGCATTTT. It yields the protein CASRWEDTTYQPQHF.

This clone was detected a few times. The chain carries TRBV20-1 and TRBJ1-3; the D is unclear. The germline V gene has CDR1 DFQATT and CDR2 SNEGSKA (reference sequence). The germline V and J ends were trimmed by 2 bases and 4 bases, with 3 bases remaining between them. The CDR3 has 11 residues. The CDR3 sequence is CSARRGNTIYF. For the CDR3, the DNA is TGCAGTGCTAGAAGAGGAAACACCATATATTTT.

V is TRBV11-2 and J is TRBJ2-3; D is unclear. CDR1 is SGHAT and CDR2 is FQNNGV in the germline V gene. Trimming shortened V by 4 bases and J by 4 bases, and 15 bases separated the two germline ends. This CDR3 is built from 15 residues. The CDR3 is CASSYSTVAPDTQYF. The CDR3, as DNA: TGTGCCAGCAGCTATTCGACGGTGGCCCCAGATACGCAGTATTTT.

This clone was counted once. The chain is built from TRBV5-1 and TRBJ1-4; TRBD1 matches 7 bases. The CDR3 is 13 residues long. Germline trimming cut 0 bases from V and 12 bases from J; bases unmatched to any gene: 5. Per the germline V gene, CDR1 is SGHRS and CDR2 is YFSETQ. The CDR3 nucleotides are TGCGCCAGCAGCTTGGGGCCCGACAGGGAACTGTTTTTT. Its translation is CASSLGPDRELFF.

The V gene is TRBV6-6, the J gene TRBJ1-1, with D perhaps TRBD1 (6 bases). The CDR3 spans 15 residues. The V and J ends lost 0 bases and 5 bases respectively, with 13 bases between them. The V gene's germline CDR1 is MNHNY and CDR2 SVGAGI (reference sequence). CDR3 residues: CASSYSSQGRTEAFF. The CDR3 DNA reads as TGTGCCAGCAGTTACTCGAGTCAGGGGAGGACTGAAGCTTTCTTT.

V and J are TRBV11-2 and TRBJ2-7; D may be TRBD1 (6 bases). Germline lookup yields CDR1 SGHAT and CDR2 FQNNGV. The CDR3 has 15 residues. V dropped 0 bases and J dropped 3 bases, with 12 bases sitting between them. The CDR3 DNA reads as TGTGCCAGCAGCTTAGAGGGGGCGCGGCGCTACGAGCAGTACTTC. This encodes CASSLEGARRYEQYF. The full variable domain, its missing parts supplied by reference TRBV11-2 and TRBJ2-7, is EAGVAQSPRYKIIEKRQSVAFWCNPISGHATLYWYQQILGQGPKLLIQFQNNGVVDDSQLPKDRFSAERLKGVDSTLKIQPAKLEDSAVYLCASSLEGARRYEQYFGPGTRLTVT.

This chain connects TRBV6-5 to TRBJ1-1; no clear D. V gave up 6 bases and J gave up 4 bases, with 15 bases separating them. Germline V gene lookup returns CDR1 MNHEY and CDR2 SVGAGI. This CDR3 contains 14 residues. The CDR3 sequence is CASRTPTRSTEAFF. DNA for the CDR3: TGTGCCAGCAGAACCCCTACACGATCCACTGAAGCTTTCTTT.